This TCR beta chain was profiled in a study of STAT3 mutations in large granular lymphocyte leukemia. Study results and limitations: After therapy, about 35% of the 18 patients switched clonotypes, all new clones STAT3 wild type. At least one immunodominant TCR beta clonotype appeared in every T-cell large granular lymphocyte leukemia patient.

In the case of this clone: The antigen is unknown.

The method was immunoSEQ multiplex PCR; TCRdb's version includes in-frame clones alone and lacks a portion of them. The sample lists roughly 40,000 clones, about three quarters occurring once. Germline V lookup: CDR1 SGHTA, CDR2 FQGNSA. Between the trimmed V and J ends, which lost 3 bases and 0 bases, there was a span of 14 bases. CDR3 size: 16 residues. The receptor's source is a human donor with T large granular lymphocyte leukemia. Some clones in this sample may be carry-over from other donors' samples. Material for sequencing was PBMCs. The chain couples TRBV7-2 to TRBJ1-2, with TRBD1 as a possible D gene (5 bases). The CDR3 loop reads CASSFNPMTANYGYTF. Here the CDR3 DNA reads TGTGCCAGCAGCTTTAACCCTATGACAGCTAACTATGGCTACACCTTC.